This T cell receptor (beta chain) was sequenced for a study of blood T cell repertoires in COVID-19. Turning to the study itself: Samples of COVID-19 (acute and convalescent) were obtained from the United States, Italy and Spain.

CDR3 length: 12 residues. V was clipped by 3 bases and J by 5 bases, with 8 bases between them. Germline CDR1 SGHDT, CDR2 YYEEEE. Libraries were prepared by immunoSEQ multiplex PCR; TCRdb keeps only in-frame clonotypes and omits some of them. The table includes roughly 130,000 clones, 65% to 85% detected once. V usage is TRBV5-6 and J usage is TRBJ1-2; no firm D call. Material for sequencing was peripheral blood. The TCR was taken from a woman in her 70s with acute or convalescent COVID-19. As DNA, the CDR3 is TGTGCCAGCAGCTCACAGAAGTATGGCTACACCTTC. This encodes CASSSQKYGYTF. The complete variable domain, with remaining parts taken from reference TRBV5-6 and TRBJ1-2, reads DAGVTQSPTHLIKTRGQQVTLRCSPKSGHDTVSWYQQALGQGPQFIFQYYEEEERQRGNFPDRFSGHQFPNYSSELNVNALLLGDSALYLCASSSQKYGYTFGSGTRLTVV.